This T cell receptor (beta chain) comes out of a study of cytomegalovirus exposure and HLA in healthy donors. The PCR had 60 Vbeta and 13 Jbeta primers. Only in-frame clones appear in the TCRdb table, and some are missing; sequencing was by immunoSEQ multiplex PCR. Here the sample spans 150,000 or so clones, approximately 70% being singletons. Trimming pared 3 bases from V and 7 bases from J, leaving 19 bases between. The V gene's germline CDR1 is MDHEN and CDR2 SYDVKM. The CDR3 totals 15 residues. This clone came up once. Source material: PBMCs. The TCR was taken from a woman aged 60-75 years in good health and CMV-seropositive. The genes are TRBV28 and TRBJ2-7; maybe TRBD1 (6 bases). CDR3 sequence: CASSFLTGTSGEQYF. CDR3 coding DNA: TGTGCCAGCAGTTTCCTGACAGGTACCTCGGGGGAGCAGTACTTC.